The rows below give T cell receptor beta chains drawn from one sample of a study of blood T cell repertoires in COVID-19. TCRdb's table, derived via immunoSEQ multiplex PCR, lists solely in-frame clones and lacks some. The sample includes about 8,000 clones, roughly four fifths of them seen just once. Sequences were obtained from peripheral blood. The receptors were sampled from a human donor in a cohort sampled during active COVID-19. Both conserved end residues are part of each CDR3. D genes are given only for firm matches. Clone size is given for some rows only: seen once, a few or many times, or a class if the clone is expanded.

j_call d_call v_call clone_size cdr3_nt cdr3_aa
TRBJ2-1 - TRBV5-1 - TGCGCCAGCAGCCCCGGGGGCCCCTGGACAGGTGAAAACAATGAGCAGTTCTTC CASSPGGPWTGENNEQFF
TRBJ2-1 - TRBV11-2 - TGTGCCAGCAGCTTAGATCGTAGGCAGGGGATAAACAATGAGCAGTTCTTC CASSLDRRQGINNEQFF
TRBJ2-5 TRBD2 TRBV12-5 - TGTGCTAGTGGACTAGCGGGGGGGAGCCAAGAGACCCAGTACTTC CASGLAGGSQETQYF
TRBJ1-1 - TRBV19 - TGTGCCAGTAGCCTATTGGGGAGCACTGAAGCTTTCTTT CASSLLGSTEAFF
TRBJ2-5 TRBD2 TRBV7-2 - TGTGCCAGCAGCGCCGGACTAGCGGGGGGGCAAGAGACCCAGTACTTC CASSAGLAGGQETQYF
TRBJ2-3 TRBD1 TRBV7-6 few TGTGCCAGCAGCTGGGTGGAGACAGGGCTCACAGATACGCAGTATTTT CASSWVETGLTDTQYF
TRBJ2-1 TRBD2 TRBV5-1 - TGCGCCAGCAGCTCTACTAGCGGGAGCGGTCTTATCTACAATGAGCAGTTCTTC CASSSTSGSGLIYNEQFF
TRBJ2-1 TRBD1 TRBV2 few TGTGCCAGCAACTTACCGGGACAGGGAATAAATGAGCAGTTCTTC CASNLPGQGINEQFF
TRBJ1-2 - TRBV24-1 - TGTGCCACCAGTGATTTGAATCAGGGGTATGGCTACACCTTC CATSDLNQGYGYTF
TRBJ1-2 TRBD1 TRBV30 once TGTGCCTGGAGTGTACGTCGGAGGGGGCGGTACTATGGCTACACCTTC CAWSVRRRGRYYGYTF